This is a list of T cell receptor beta chains from one sample in a study of blood T cell repertoires in COVID-19. Libraries were prepared by immunoSEQ multiplex PCR; TCRdb keeps only in-frame clonotypes and omits some of them. The table has 200,000 or so clones, roughly 84% seen once. What was sequenced was peripheral blood. The source of these receptors is a man aged 35 to 55 with active or convalescent COVID-19. Both conserved end residues are part of each CDR3. A D gene is named only where the DNA matches it firmly.

j_call: TRBJ1-1; d_call: .; v_call: TRBV19; cdr3_nt: TGTGCCAGTAGTTTCCTCGGGAAGAACACTGAAGCTTTCTTT; cdr3_aa: CASSFLGKNTEAFF
j_call: TRBJ1-6; d_call: .; v_call: TRBV5-1; cdr3_nt: TGCGCCAGCAGCCTCGCTGGGGGGGGTCCCCTCCACTTT; cdr3_aa: CASSLAGGGPLHF
j_call: TRBJ2-7; d_call: TRBD2; v_call: TRBV6-5; cdr3_nt: TGTGCCAGCAGTAGACTAGCGGGGGGCTACGAGCAGTACTTC; cdr3_aa: CASSRLAGGYEQYF
j_call: TRBJ1-6; d_call: .; v_call: TRBV27; cdr3_nt: TGTGCCAGCAGTTTTAGACAATTGATGAATTCACCCCTCCACTTT; cdr3_aa: CASSFRQLMNSPLHF
j_call: TRBJ1-4; d_call: .; v_call: TRBV9; cdr3_nt: TGTGCCAGCAGCGTACGAGATTCTAGACCTAATGAAAAACTGTTTTTT; cdr3_aa: CASSVRDSRPNEKLFF
j_call: TRBJ1-5; d_call: .; v_call: TRBV6-5; cdr3_nt: TGTGCCAGCAGGACAGTTCATAGCAATCAGCCCCAGCATTTT; cdr3_aa: CASRTVHSNQPQHF
j_call: TRBJ1-6; d_call: .; v_call: TRBV27; cdr3_nt: TGTGCCAGCAGTGGACAGTATAATTCACCCCTCCACTTT; cdr3_aa: CASSGQYNSPLHF
j_call: TRBJ2-7; d_call: TRBD2; v_call: TRBV7-8; cdr3_nt: TGTGCCAGCAGCGAAAGTAGCGGGGGACCCTCCTACGAGCAGTACTTC; cdr3_aa: CASSESSGGPSYEQYF
j_call: TRBJ2-7; d_call: TRBD1; v_call: TRBV5-1; cdr3_nt: TGCGCCAGCAGTAATACAGGGGTCTACGAGCAGTACTTC; cdr3_aa: CASSNTGVYEQYF
j_call: TRBJ2-5; d_call: TRBD2; v_call: TRBV4-1; cdr3_nt: TGCGCCAGCAGCTCCAGACTAGCGGGGACAGAGACCCAGTACTTC; cdr3_aa: CASSSRLAGTETQYF
j_call: TRBJ2-1; d_call: TRBD2; v_call: TRBV29-1; cdr3_nt: TGCAGCGTTGAAATGGGACTAGCGGGGGGGTGGAATGAGCAGTTCTTC; cdr3_aa: CSVEMGLAGGWNEQFF
j_call: TRBJ2-1; d_call: TRBD2; v_call: TRBV5-1; cdr3_nt: TGCGCCAGCAGCCCGGGTCTAGCGGGAGGGTGGTTTGGGTCCTACAATGAGCAGTTCTTC; cdr3_aa: CASSPGLAGGWFGSYNEQFF
j_call: TRBJ1-1; d_call: TRBD1; v_call: TRBV7-8; cdr3_nt: TGTGCCAGCAGCTTATTGGGGGCCCACAGGGGGGCCTTGAACACTGAAGCTTTCTTT; cdr3_aa: CASSLLGAHRGALNTEAFF
j_call: TRBJ1-5; d_call: TRBD1; v_call: TRBV28; cdr3_nt: TGTGCCAGCAGGGGAACAGGGGGAGGGCAGCCCCAGCATTTT; cdr3_aa: CASRGTGGGQPQHF
j_call: TRBJ2-4; d_call: .; v_call: TRBV19; cdr3_nt: TGTGCCAGTAGTATTTTTGAGGTCTCTGCCAAAAACATTCAGTACTTC; cdr3_aa: CASSIFEVSAKNIQYF
j_call: TRBJ1-5; d_call: .; v_call: TRBV28; cdr3_nt: TGTGCCAGCAGTCAACAGGCCGCCGGTGATCAGCCCCAGCATTTT; cdr3_aa: CASSQQAAGDQPQHF